This TCR beta chain was sequenced in a study of monozygotic twins with inflammatory bowel disease. The CDR3 runs to 13 residues. Germline-derived CDR1 and CDR2 are MNHEY and SVGAGI. UMIs with a 6-nucleotide sample barcode were added by template switching. TCRdb processed the 5' RACE reads again and assigns one entry to each CDR3 protein, with no DNA. The listing records around 220,000 distinct CDR3 sequences. The source is a human donor with ulcerative colitis or Crohn's disease, or a healthy co-twin of an affected twin (not recorded which). The V gene is TRBV6-5, the J gene TRBJ2-7; TCRdb returns TRBD1, unconfirmable since there is no DNA. Sample: blood. CDR3 loop: CASSSPHSYEQYF.